This TCR beta chain originates from a study of blood T cell repertoires in COVID-19. Study-level information: Acute-phase and convalescent COVID-19 samples originated in the United States, Italy and Spain. PBMCs, B-cell-depleted T cells, or T cells were the source of the cDNA or gDNA that made up the material.

Original methodology: Cell counts per sample came from amplifying reference gene primers. This table comes from immunoSEQ multiplex PCR, and its TCRdb copy is limited to in-frame clones, with some not included. The D gene and trimming were derived from the DNA, and the V and J assignments and clone size from that table. The sample lists approximately 200,000 clones, approximately 86% seen once, with under 3% in the top ten. CDR1 and CDR2 (germline): MDHEN, SYDVKM. The CDR3 covers 15 residues. Deletions cut 5 bases from V and 7 bases from J, with 17 bases between. This clonotype was obtained from a woman in her thirties with active or convalescent COVID-19. The chain couples TRBV28 to TRBJ2-2; the D gene is possibly TRBD1 (5 bases). The material sequenced was peripheral blood. The CDR3 region is CASSLTGAQGGELFF. CDR3 DNA sequence: TGTGCCAGCAGTCTTACAGGTGCTCAAGGCGGGGAGCTGTTTTTT.